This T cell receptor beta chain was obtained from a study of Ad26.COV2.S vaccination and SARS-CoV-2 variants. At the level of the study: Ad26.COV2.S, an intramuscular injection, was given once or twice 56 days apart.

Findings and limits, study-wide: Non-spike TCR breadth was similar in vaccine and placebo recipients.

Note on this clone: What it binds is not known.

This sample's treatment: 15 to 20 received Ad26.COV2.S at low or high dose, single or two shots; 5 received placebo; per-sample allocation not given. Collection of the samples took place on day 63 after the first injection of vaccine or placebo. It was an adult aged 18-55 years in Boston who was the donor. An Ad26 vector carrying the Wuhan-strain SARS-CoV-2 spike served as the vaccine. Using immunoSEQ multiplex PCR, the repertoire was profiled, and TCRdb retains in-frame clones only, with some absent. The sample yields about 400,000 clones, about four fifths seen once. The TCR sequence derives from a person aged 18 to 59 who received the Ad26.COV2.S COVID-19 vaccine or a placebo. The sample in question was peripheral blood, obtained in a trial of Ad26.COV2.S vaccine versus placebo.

The CDR3 nucleotides are TGCGCCAGCAGTTTGCAGGGGACATCTAACTATGGCTACACCTTC. Its protein is CASSLQGTSNYGYTF. This chain uses TRBV5-1 with TRBJ1-2, with a possible D match to TRBD1 (6 bases). This CDR3 has 15 amino acids. CDR1 is SGHRS, CDR2 YFSETQ, per germline. Trimming pared 5 bases from V and 0 bases from J, leaving 14 bases between.